A single sample gave rise to the 13 T cell receptor beta chains below, sequenced in a study of molecular identifiers for immune sequencing clone quantification. TCRdb processed the PCR reads anew with MiXCR; each CDR3 protein has one entry. The sample lists over 600,000 distinct CDR3 sequences, 20% occurring once. The sample was naive CD8+ T cells from blood, with Jurkat cell RNA spiked in. Noted subset: FACS-sorted CD8+CD4-CCR7+CD45RA+ naive T cells. The receptors shown here come from a human donor in good health. Some libraries in this study had Jurkat cell RNA spiked in.

In its sample, this clonotype was seen a few times. The rearrangement uses TRBV27 and TRBJ2-7; 12 nucleotides align to TRBD2. This CDR3 is built from 15 residues. Looked up from germline, CDR1 is MNHEY and CDR2 is SMNVEV (reference sequence). V shed 10 bases and J 2 bases; nucleotides not matched to a gene: 9. DNA for the CDR3: TGTGCCACTAGACTAGCGGGAGTCTACGCCTACGAGCAGTACTTC. It encodes CATRLAGVYAYEQYF.

This clonotype was observed at least ten times. This sequence joins TRBV7-2 and TRBJ2-7, with 9 nucleotides matching TRBD1. The germline gives CDR1 SGHTA, CDR2 FQGNSA. The CDR3 length is 14 residues. The V segment lost 5 bases and the J segment 3 bases; nucleotides outside the gene matches: 5. The CDR3 sequence: CASSIGQGRYEQYF. CDR3 sequence (DNA): TGTGCCAGCAGCATCGGACAGGGGCGCTACGAGCAGTACTTC.

This clonotype was picked up many times. The chain is built from TRBV7-2 and TRBJ2-6; TRBD2 aligns across 7 bases. The CDR3 has 18 amino acids. Trimming removed 2 bases from V and 2 bases from J; junction bases left unmatched: 9. CDR1 is SGHTA, CDR2 FQGNSA, per germline. CDR3 sequence (DNA): TGTGCCAGCAGCTTAATTGGCGGGAGTGGAACTGGGGCCAACGTCCTGACTTTC. It yields the protein CASSLIGGSGTGANVLTF.

The genes are TRBV2 and TRBJ1-4; unclear D gene. The V gene's germline CDR1 is SNHLY and CDR2 FYNNEI. V dropped 9 bases and J dropped 4 bases, with 12 bases sitting between them. This CDR3 is 13 amino acids long. The CDR3 spells CASDTIHNEKLFF. DNA of the CDR3: TGTGCCAGTGACACAATTCATAATGAAAAACTGTTTTTT.

This clonotype showed up many times. This rearrangement joins TRBV3-1 to TRBJ1-1, with a possible D match to TRBD1 (6 bases). CDR1 and CDR2 (germline): LGHDT, YNNKEL (reference sequence). Trimming took off 1 base at V and 8 bases at J, with 20 bases between the two ends. CDR3 length equals 16 residues. This chain's CDR3 is CASSQGVLTGQAEAFF. The DNA of the CDR3 is TGTGCCAGCAGCCAAGGGGTATTAACAGGGCAGGCGGAAGCTTTCTTT.

This clonotype was seen at least ten times. V gene TRBV20-1 combines with J gene TRBJ2-3; TRBD2 aligns across 9 bases. Germline CDR1 reads DFQATT; CDR2 reads SNEGSKA (reference sequence). The length of the CDR3 is 12 residues. The CDR3 nucleotides are TGCAGCCCTAGCGGGATGCCAGATACGCAGTATTTT. Its translation: CSPSGMPDTQYF.

The chain uses TRBV7-8 and TRBJ2-7; D ambiguous. Germline CDR1 reads SGHVS; CDR2 reads FQNEAQ. The CDR3 sequence is 14 residues long. Trimming cost V 1 base and J 7 bases, with 14 bases left between them. The CDR3 coding sequence is TGTGCCAGCAGCTTAGGTCTTACCGGCCCAGAGCAGTACTTC. Its translation: CASSLGLTGPEQYF.

This clonotype was detected many times. The chain employs TRBV20-1 and TRBJ2-1; 9 bases are a match to TRBD2. V lost 0 bases to trimming and J lost 9 bases; unmatched junction nucleotides: 6. The CDR3 spans 14 residues. The germline gives CDR1 DFQATT, CDR2 SNEGSKA (reference sequence). Here the CDR3 DNA reads TGCAGTGCTAGAGATATAGCGGGAGAGGTTGAGCAGTTCTTC. It is translated as CSARDIAGEVEQFF.

This clonotype was counted only a few times. V and J are TRBV20-1 and TRBJ1-1; D is perhaps TRBD1 (5 bases). The CDR3 loop spans 15 amino acids. V was trimmed by 5 bases and J by 0 bases, leaving 16 bases between them. CDR1 and CDR2 from the germline V gene are DFQATT and SNEGSKA (reference sequence). The CDR3 bases are TGCAGTGCTTACAGGCAATCCACTATGAACACTGAAGCTTTCTTT. It translates to CSAYRQSTMNTEAFF.

This clonotype was seen only a few times. This chain links TRBV29-1 with TRBJ2-1; 9 bases match TRBD2. The CDR3 spans 22 residues. With V trimmed by 1 base and J by 8 bases, 30 bases remained unmatched. Germline V gene data show CDR1 as SQVTM and CDR2 as ANQGSEA. CDR3 loop: CSVEGKVSSGHHTGTSFYEQFF. Written as DNA, the CDR3 is TGCAGCGTTGAAGGAAAAGTTTCCTCGGGCCACCATACCGGGACTAGCTTTTATGAGCAGTTCTTC.

About this clonotype itself: Likely a read error: the CDR3 ends without its conserved phenylalanine or tryptophan. The rearrangement links TRBV6-5 to TRBJ1-4; D is uncertain. Trimming cost V 6 bases and J 0 bases, with 14 bases left between them. This CDR3 spans 16 amino acids. Germline CDR1 and CDR2: MNHEY and SVGAGI. The DNA of the CDR3 is TGTGCCAGCAGCATCGGAGCCAGCACAACTAATGAAAAACTGTTTCTT. It specifies CASSIGASTTNEKLFL.

This chain joins TRBV19 and TRBJ1-2; D uncertain. The germline V and J ends were trimmed by 6 bases and 4 bases, with 15 bases remaining between them. The CDR3 runs to 14 residues. The germline gives CDR1 LNHDA, CDR2 SQIVND (reference sequence). The DNA for the CDR3 is TGTGCCAGTAGGATGACGGCCTACGCCTATGGCTACACCTTC. It is translated as CASRMTAYAYGYTF. The full variable domain, completed using reference TRBV19 and TRBJ1-2, is DGGITQSPKYLFRKEGQNVTLSCEQNLNHDAMYWYRQDPGQGLRLIYYSQIVNDFQKGDIAEGYSVSREKKESFPLTVTSAQKNPTAFYLCASRMTAYAYGYTFGSGTRLTVV.

This clonotype was observed many times. This sequence joins TRBV7-9 and TRBJ2-3; 10 positions agree with TRBD2. This CDR3 is built from 16 residues. V gave up 1 base and J gave up 2 bases; unmatched junction bases: 3. The germline CDR1 and CDR2 sequences are SEHNR and FQNEAQ (reference sequence). The CDR3 region has the DNA TGTGCCAGCAGCTTAGGGACTAGCGGTTTCACAGATACGCAGTATTTT. This gives the protein CASSLGTSGFTDTQYF. Filled out from reference TRBV7-9 and TRBJ2-3, the complete variable domain reads DTGVSQNPRHKITKRGQNVTFRCDPISEHNRLYWYRQTLGQGPEFLTYFQNEAQLEKSRLLSDRFSAERPKGSFSTLEIQRTEQGDSAMYLCASSLGTSGFTDTQYFGPGTRLTVL.